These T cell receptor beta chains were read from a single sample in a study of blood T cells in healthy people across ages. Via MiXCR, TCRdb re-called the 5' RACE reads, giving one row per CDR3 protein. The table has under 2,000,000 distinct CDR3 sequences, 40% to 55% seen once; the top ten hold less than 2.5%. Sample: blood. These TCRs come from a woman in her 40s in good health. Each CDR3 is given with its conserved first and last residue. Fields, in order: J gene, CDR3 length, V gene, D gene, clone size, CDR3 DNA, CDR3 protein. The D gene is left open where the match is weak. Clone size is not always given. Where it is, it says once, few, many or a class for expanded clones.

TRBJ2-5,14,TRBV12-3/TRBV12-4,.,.,TGTGCCAGCAGTTTAGGAGTGAGTTTCAATGAGCAGTACTTC,CASSLGVSFNEQYF
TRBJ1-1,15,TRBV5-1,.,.,TGCGCCAGCAGCTTGGACGGGGGCCCGGGGACTGAAGCTTTCTTT,CASSLDGGPGTEAFF
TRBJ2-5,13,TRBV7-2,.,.,TGTGCCAGCAGTAGAGAAGTGCAAGAGACCCAGTACTTC,CASSREVQETQYF
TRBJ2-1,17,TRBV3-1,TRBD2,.,TGTGCCAGCAGCCAAGAGGGGATTAGCGGGGGCCACAATGAGCAGTTCTTC,CASSQEGISGGHNEQFF
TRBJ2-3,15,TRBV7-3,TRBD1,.,TGTGCCAGCAGCGCCCGACAGGGGCGCACAGATACGCAGTATTTT,CASSARQGRTDTQYF
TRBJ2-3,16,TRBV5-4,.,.,TGTGCCAGCAGCCCCGTTCTCAACTTGTTAGCAGATACGCAGTATTTT,CASSPVLNLLADTQYF
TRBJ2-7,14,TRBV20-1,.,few,TGCAGTGCTAGTTATTGGGGGGGCCCCTACGAGCAGTACTTC,CSASYWGGPYEQYF
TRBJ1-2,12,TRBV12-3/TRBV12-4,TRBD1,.,TGTGCCAGCGGGACAGGGGTTAATGGCTACACCTTC,CASGTGVNGYTF
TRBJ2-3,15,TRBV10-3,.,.,TGTGCCATCAGTCGGGGGGCGGGAAGCACAGATACGCAGTATTTT,CAISRGAGSTDTQYF
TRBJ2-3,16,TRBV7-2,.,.,TGTGCCAGCAGCTTAGGATCAATCTACGGCACAGATACGCGGTATTTT,CASSLGSIYGTDTRYF
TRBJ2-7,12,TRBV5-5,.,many,TGTGCCAGCAGCAGAGGGGACTACGAGCAGTACTTC,CASSRGDYEQYF
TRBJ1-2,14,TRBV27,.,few,TGTGCCAGCAGGCCCCGGGGGGTCAACTATGGCTACACCTTC,CASRPRGVNYGYTF
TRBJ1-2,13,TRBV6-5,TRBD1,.,TGTGCCAGCAGTTACCACAGGGGGGAAGGCTACACCTTC,CASSYHRGEGYTF
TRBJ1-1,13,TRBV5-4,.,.,TGTGCCAGCAGTCAAGGGGGGATTTGTGAAGCTTTCTTT,CASSQGGICEAFF
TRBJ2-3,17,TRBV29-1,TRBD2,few,TGCAGCGTTACCGGGACTAGCGGGCCGGGTCGCACAGATACGCAGTATTTT,CSVTGTSGPGRTDTQYF
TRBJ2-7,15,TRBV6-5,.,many,TGTGCCAGCAGGCCCCAGGGAAACACCCTGAACGAGCAGTACTTC,CASRPQGNTLNEQYF
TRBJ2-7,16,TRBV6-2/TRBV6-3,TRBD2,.,TGTGCCAGCAATCCCAGCAGCGGGGGGCTCGCTGGCGAGCAGTACTTC,CASNPSSGGLAGEQYF
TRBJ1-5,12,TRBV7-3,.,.,TGTGCCAGCAGCCAGCCCAATCAGCCCCAGCATTTT,CASSQPNQPQHF
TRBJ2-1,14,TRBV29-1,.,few,TGCAGCGTTGAAACGTCCGGCTCCTACAATGAGCAGTTCTTC,CSVETSGSYNEQFF
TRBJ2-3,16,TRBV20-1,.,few,TGCAGTGCTTATCCTCCCCTAAGCCGAAACACAGATACGCAGTATTTT,CSAYPPLSRNTDTQYF
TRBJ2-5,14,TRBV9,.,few,TGTGCCAGCAGCGTAGGTCCCGGCTCGGAGACCCAGTACTTC,CASSVGPGSETQYF
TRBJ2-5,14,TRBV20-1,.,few,TGCAGTGCTAGAGGACGGATGGGGGGAGAGACCCAGTACTTC,CSARGRMGGETQYF
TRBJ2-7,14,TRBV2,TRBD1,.,TGTGCCAGCATTGTTGGGACAGCGAGCTACGAGCAGTACTTC,CASIVGTASYEQYF
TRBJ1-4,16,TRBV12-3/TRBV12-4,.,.,TGTGCCAGCAGTTTTTCGGGAGGGGATTCGAGTGAAAAACTGTTTTTT,CASSFSGGDSSEKLFF
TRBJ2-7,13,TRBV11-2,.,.,TGTGCCAGCAGCACAGCGGAAGCCTACGAGCAGTACTTC,CASSTAEAYEQYF
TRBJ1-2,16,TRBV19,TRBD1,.,TGTGCCAGTAGTCCGGTCGAGACAGGGGGCGACTATGGCTACACCTTC,CASSPVETGGDYGYTF
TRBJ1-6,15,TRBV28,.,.,TGTGCCAGCAGCCGTCCGGGGTTCGGGAATTCACCCCTCCACTTT,CASSRPGFGNSPLHF
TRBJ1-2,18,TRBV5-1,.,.,TGCGCCAGCCGCATCGATACACAGGGCCACTCCTTCCTGTATGGCTACACCTTC,CASRIDTQGHSFLYGYTF
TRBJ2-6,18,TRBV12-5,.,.,TGTGCTAGTGGTTTGTCGGACGGGGGAAGCTCTGGGGCCAACGTCCTGACTTTC,CASGLSDGGSSGANVLTF
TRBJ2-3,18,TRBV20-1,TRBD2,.,TGCAGTGCTAGCCCACTAGCGGGGGTTTCTCTATTCACAGATACGCAGTATTTT,CSASPLAGVSLFTDTQYF
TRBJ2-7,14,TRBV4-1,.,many,TGCGCCAGCAGCCAAATGACAGTCCCCTACGAGCAGTACTTC,CASSQMTVPYEQYF
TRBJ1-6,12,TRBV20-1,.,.,TGCAGTGCTAGTCCCCTGGCAGGCACCCTCCACTTT,CSASPLAGTLHF
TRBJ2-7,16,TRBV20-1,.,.,TGCAGTGCTAGAGAAGCAGGGGGGGACCCTATGGGGGAGCAGTACTTC,CSAREAGGDPMGEQYF
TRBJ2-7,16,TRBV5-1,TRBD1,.,TGCGCCAGCAGCCCCTCTTTCCCGGGGACAGGGAACGAGCAGTACTTC,CASSPSFPGTGNEQYF
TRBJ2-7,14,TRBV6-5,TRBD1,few,TGTGCCAGCAGCCGGGACAGGGGGCGCTACGAGCAGTACTTC,CASSRDRGRYEQYF
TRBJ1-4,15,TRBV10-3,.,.,TGTGCCATCAGTGAAAGTGGAGGACTCGGGGAAAAACTGTTTTTT,CAISESGGLGEKLFF
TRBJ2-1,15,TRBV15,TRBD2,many,TGTGCCACCAGCGGCCTAGCGGCCTCCTACAATGAGCAGTTCTTC,CATSGLAASYNEQFF
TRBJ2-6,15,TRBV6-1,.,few,TGTGCCAGCAGTGAACGCTTCTCTGGGGCCAACGTCCTGACTTTC,CASSERFSGANVLTF
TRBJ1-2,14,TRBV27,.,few,TGTGCCAGCAGTCCGAGACAGGAAGGCTATGGCTACACCTTC,CASSPRQEGYGYTF
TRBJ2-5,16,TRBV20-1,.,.,TGCAGTGCTAGAGATCGGTGGGGTAGGATCCAGGAGACCCAGTACTTC,CSARDRWGRIQETQYF
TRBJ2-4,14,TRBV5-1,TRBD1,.,TGCGCCAGCAGCTTGCAGGGGGCAGCTCGCAAGCAGTACTTC,CASSLQGAARKQYF
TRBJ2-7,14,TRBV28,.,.,TGTGCCAGCAGTCCCATGGGGGGAACCTACGAGCAGTACTTC,CASSPMGGTYEQYF
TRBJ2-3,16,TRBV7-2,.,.,TGTACCAGCAGCCCACAATGGGGATCGGGTGGGGATACGCAGTATTTT,CTSSPQWGSGGDTQYF
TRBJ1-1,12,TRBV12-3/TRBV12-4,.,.,TGTGCCAGCAGTGGGGACATTGCTGAAGCTTTCTTT,CASSGDIAEAFF